Listed here are 23 T cell receptor beta chains from one sample, sequenced in a study of T cells in narcolepsy. TCRdb keeps only in-frame clones here, not all; method: immunoSEQ multiplex PCR. The sample shows 20,000 to 30,000 clones, more than 70% of them seen only once. Specimen: CD45RA- memory CD4+ T cells from PBMCs. All receptors come from a human donor with narcolepsy.

The chain carries TRBV11-1 and TRBJ2-4; 10 bases line up with TRBD2. V dropped 5 bases and J dropped 0; count of bases not matched to a gene: 4. The V gene's germline CDR1 is SGHAT and CDR2 FQDESV (reference sequence). This CDR3 comprises 16 residues. The CDR3 loop is CASSPASGRAKNIQYF. CDR3 sequence (DNA): TGTGCCAGCAGCCCAGCTAGCGGGAGAGCCAAAAACATTCAGTACTTC.

The chain joins TRBV29-1 to TRBJ1-2, with a tentative D call TRBD1 (5 bases). CDR1 and CDR2 from the germline V gene are SQVTM and ANQGSEA. The CDR3 is 14 residues long. Trimming stripped 7 bases from V and 1 base from J, with 16 bases between. The CDR3 sequence is CSAGGPGVNYGYTF. The CDR3 nucleotides are TGCAGCGCCGGGGGTCCGGGTGTTAACTATGGCTACACCTTC.

This clone was detected a few times. J is TRBJ1-2 and V is TRBV29-1, with 12 bases identical to TRBD1. Germline values: CDR1 SQVTM, CDR2 ANQGSEA. The CDR3 extends over 13 amino acids. Trimming cost V 3 bases and J 7 bases; bases outside gene matches: 3. The CDR3 loop is CSVEGQGASGYTF. CDR3 bases: TGCAGCGTTGAGGGACAGGGGGCTAGTGGCTACACCTTC.

The rearrangement links TRBV19 to TRBJ1-2; TRBD1 matches 12 bases. V lost 10 bases, J lost 6 bases, and 18 bases stayed unmatched. Germline lookup yields CDR1 LNHDA and CDR2 SQIVND (reference sequence). The length of the CDR3 is 17 residues. The CDR3 here is CATFRRPGTGGINGYTF. CDR3 coding DNA: TGTGCCACATTCCGAAGGCCCGGGACAGGGGGCATCAATGGCTACACCTTC.

There are a few counts of this clone. V and J are TRBV2 and TRBJ1-3, with 9 bases aligning to TRBD1. This CDR3 contains 15 residues. Losses at the gene ends were 6 bases for V and 3 bases for J; bases not matched to a gene: 6. CDR1 is SNHLY and CDR2 is FYNNEI in the germline V gene. CDR3 amino acids: CASSPGQGSGNTIYF. CDR3 sequence (DNA): TGTGCCAGCAGCCCTGGACAGGGGAGTGGAAACACCATATATTTT.

The rearrangement links TRBV5-1 to TRBJ2-7; TRBD1 matches at 8 bases. This CDR3 has 14 residues. J gave up 4 bases and V 3 bases, and 6 bases lay outside the gene matches. Germline CDR1 and CDR2: SGHRS and YFSETQ. CDR3: CASSSDRVGYEQYF. The CDR3 DNA sequence: TGCGCCAGCAGCTCGGACAGGGTGGGGTACGAGCAGTACTTC.

This clone was counted only a few times. This chain links TRBV10-3 with TRBJ2-6, with 11 bases lining up with TRBD1. The CDR3 extends over 18 amino acids. With 6 bases clipped from V and 4 bases from J, the junction kept 11 bases outside the gene matches. The germline gives CDR1 ENHRY, CDR2 SYGVKD. The CDR3 DNA follows: TGTGCCATCAGGGAGGGGACAGGGGGAACTCAAGGGGCCAACGTCCTGACTTTC. This encodes CAIREGTGGTQGANVLTF.

The genes are TRBV6-6 and TRBJ2-1; 8 positions match TRBD1. The germline V gene encodes CDR1 MNHNY and CDR2 SVGAGI (reference sequence). J gave up 6 bases and V 7 bases, and 8 bases lay outside the gene matches. This CDR3 comprises 14 residues. CDR3 bases: TGTGCCAGCAACGAACGGACAGGGACCAATGAGCAGTTCTTC. Protein product: CASNERTGTNEQFF.

This rearrangement joins TRBV15 to TRBJ2-7, with TRBD1 matching over 9 bases. The germline V gene encodes CDR1 LNHNV and CDR2 YYDKDF (reference sequence). Germline trimming cut 5 bases from V and 0 bases from J; bases unmatched to any gene: 11. The CDR3 is 17 amino acids. The CDR3 DNA follows: TGTGCCACCAGCCCCAGGGGGACAGGGTCCGTCTCCTACGAGCAGTACTTC. This codes for CATSPRGTGSVSYEQYF.

V gene TRBV30 combines with J gene TRBJ2-3; 7 bases agree with TRBD2. The CDR3 sequence is 13 residues long. Germline V gene lookup returns CDR1 GTSNPN and CDR2 SVGIG (reference sequence). Trimming removed 4 bases from V and 6 bases from J; junction bases left unmatched: 7. CDR3 protein: CAWTRRERDTQYF. CDR3 bases: TGTGCCTGGACCCGGCGGGAGCGGGATACGCAGTATTTT.

V gene TRBV6-6 combines with J gene TRBJ2-5; possible D gene TRBD1, 6 bases. The DNA end is a closer match to TRBJ2-7, so the J assignment may be wrong. This CDR3 contains 11 residues. The germline V gene encodes CDR1 MNHNY and CDR2 SVGAGI (reference sequence). The CDR3 DNA follows: TGTGCCAGCAGCCCAGGGGACGAGCAGTACTTC. As protein: CASSPGDEQYF.

J is TRBJ1-2 and V is TRBV28; D is undetermined. The CDR3 length is 11 residues. The V end lost 5 bases, the J end lost 4 bases, and 5 bases lay between the germline ends. Germline values: CDR1 MDHEN, CDR2 SYDVKM. Here the CDR3 reads CASSRFYGYTF. In DNA form, the CDR3 reads TGTGCCAGCAGTCGGTTCTATGGCTACACCTTC.

The rearrangement joins TRBV28 to TRBJ2-7, with D hard to call. The germline V gene encodes CDR1 MDHEN and CDR2 SYDVKM. This CDR3 has 11 residues. Deletions cut 3 bases from V and 4 bases from J, with 4 bases between. The CDR3 here is CASSFGYEQYF. Here the CDR3 DNA reads TGTGCCAGCAGTTTCGGGTACGAGCAGTACTTC.

V usage is TRBV2 and J usage is TRBJ1-5, with D possibly matching TRBD1 (6 bases). Germline V gene sequence: CDR1 SNHLY, CDR2 FYNNEI. This CDR3 comprises 14 residues. The germline V and J ends were trimmed by 7 bases and 6 bases, with 16 bases remaining between them. DNA for the CDR3: TGTGCCAGCACCCCGGGGGGGGCCGGTCAGCCCCAGCATTTT. This gives the protein CASTPGGAGQPQHF.

The V gene is TRBV28, the J gene TRBJ1-5, with D possibly matching TRBD1 (5 bases). Germline values: CDR1 MDHEN, CDR2 SYDVKM. CDR3 length: 13 amino acids. Trimming removed 11 bases from V and 6 bases from J, with 17 bases in between. CDR3 DNA sequence: TGTGCCCATACCCTTCATAGGGGTCAGCCCCAGCATTTT. It codes for CAHTLHRGQPQHF.

This chain links TRBV11-3 with TRBJ2-1; TRBD1 might be the D (5 bases). The V gene's germline CDR1 is SGHNT and CDR2 YENEEA. The CDR3 contains 14 residues. Trimming cost V 1 base and J 6 bases, with 10 bases left between them. The CDR3 reads CASSLGQNLNEQFF. Here the CDR3 DNA reads TGTGCCAGCAGCTTAGGACAGAATCTCAATGAGCAGTTCTTC.

DNA of the CDR3: TGTGCCAGCAGCTTCCCCCGGGACACTGGGAATGAAAAACTGTTTTTT. Translating gives CASSFPRDTGNEKLFF. The chain employs TRBV9 and TRBJ1-4, with D maybe TRBD1 (6 bases). In germline, CDR1 is SGDLS, CDR2 YYNGEE. The CDR3 consists of 16 residues. Trimming cost V 4 bases and J 5 bases, with 18 bases left between them.

The rearrangement uses TRBV5-1 and TRBJ2-5, with 7 bases identical to TRBD2. Trimming took 5 bases from V and 2 from J; bases not matched to a gene: 9. The CDR3 covers 15 residues. Germline CDR1 reads SGHRS; CDR2 reads YFSETQ. This CDR3 is CASRPSGISQETQYF. CDR3 coding DNA: TGCGCCAGCAGACCTAGCGGAATTTCGCAAGAGACCCAGTACTTC.

The chain carries TRBV2 and TRBJ2-3, with 8 bases matching TRBD2. The junction had 10 bases not matched to a gene; V was cut back by 1 base and J by 7 bases. The germline gives CDR1 SNHLY, CDR2 FYNNEI. CDR3 length: 16 amino acids. This CDR3 is CASSEEGAGAAYTQYF. The DNA for the CDR3 is TGTGCCAGCAGTGAAGAGGGAGCGGGAGCTGCCTATACGCAGTATTTT.

V and J are TRBV5-4 and TRBJ2-1; unclear D gene. CDR3 length equals 15 residues. Germline V gene data show CDR1 as SGHNT and CDR2 as YYREEE (reference sequence). Trimming pared 2 bases from V and 0 bases from J, leaving 9 bases between. CDR3 bases: TGTGCCAGCAGCTTCGGGTCGAGCTCCTACAATGAGCAGTTCTTC. It yields the protein CASSFGSSSYNEQFF.

The rearrangement uses TRBV19 and TRBJ1-5; D ambiguous. The V gene's germline CDR1 is LNHDA and CDR2 SQIVND (reference sequence). V was trimmed by 5 bases and J by 10 bases, leaving 15 bases between them. The length of the CDR3 is 13 residues. CDR3 DNA sequence: TGTGCCAGTAGTTTGTTGGGCTTAGATCCCCAGCATTTT. Residues: CASSLLGLDPQHF.

The chain carries TRBV9 and TRBJ2-3; 8 nucleotides align to TRBD2. Trimming took 0 bases from V and 2 from J; bases not matched to a gene: 5. This CDR3 region has 16 residues. Germline V gives CDR1 SGDLS, CDR2 YYNGEE. CDR3 sequence reads: CASSVGSSGFTDTQYF. The CDR3 DNA reads as TGTGCCAGCAGCGTAGGTTCTAGCGGGTTCACAGATACGCAGTATTTT.

In its sample, this clone was seen once. The CDR3 region has the DNA TGTGCCAGCAGTTACTCCGCCGGGTATACGCAGTATTTT. Protein product: CASSYSAGYTQYF. This sequence joins TRBV6-5 and TRBJ2-3; D unclear. Germline V gene lookup returns CDR1 MNHEY and CDR2 SVGAGI. The V gene lost 0 bases and the J gene lost 7 bases, with 8 bases spanning the gap. This CDR3 has 13 amino acids.